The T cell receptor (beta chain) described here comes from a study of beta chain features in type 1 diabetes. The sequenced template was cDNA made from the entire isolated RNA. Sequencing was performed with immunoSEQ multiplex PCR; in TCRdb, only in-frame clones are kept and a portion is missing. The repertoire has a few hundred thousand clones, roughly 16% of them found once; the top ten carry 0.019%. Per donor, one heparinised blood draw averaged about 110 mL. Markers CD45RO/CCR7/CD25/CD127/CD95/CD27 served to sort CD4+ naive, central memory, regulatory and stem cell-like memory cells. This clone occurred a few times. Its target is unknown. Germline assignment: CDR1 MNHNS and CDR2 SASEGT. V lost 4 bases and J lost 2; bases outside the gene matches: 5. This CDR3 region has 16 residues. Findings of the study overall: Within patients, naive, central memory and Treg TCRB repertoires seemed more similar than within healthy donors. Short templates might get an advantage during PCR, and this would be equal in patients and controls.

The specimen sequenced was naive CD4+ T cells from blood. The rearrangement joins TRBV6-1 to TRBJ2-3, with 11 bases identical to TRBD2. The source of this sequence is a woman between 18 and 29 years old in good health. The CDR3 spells CASSGYSGRDTDTQYF. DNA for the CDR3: TGTGCCAGCAGTGGCTATAGCGGGAGGGACACAGATACGCAGTATTTT.